This entry lists 13 T cell receptor beta chains sequenced from one sample in a study of blood T cell repertoires in COVID-19. Profiling relied on immunoSEQ multiplex PCR, and the TCRdb table lists in-frame clones only, not all of them. The table has over 85,000 clones, 70% to 90% seen once. What was sequenced was peripheral blood. These receptors all come from a man between 65 and 79 years old with acute or convalescent COVID-19.

The J gene is TRBJ2-5, the V gene TRBV5-4; TRBD2 might be the D (6 bases). Germline lookup yields CDR1 SGHNT and CDR2 YYREEE (reference sequence). V was pared by 5 bases and J by 7 bases, with 9 bases between. The CDR3 contains 11 residues. In DNA form, the CDR3 reads TGTGCCAGCAGGATGGAGGGGACCCAGTACTTC. Amino acids: CASRMEGTQYF.

This clone was found once. The genes are TRBV18 and TRBJ2-1, with 7 bases aligning to TRBD1. V trimming: 5 bases; J trimming: 4 bases; junction bases outside the gene matches: 2. There are 13 residues in the CDR3. CDR1 is KGHSH, CDR2 LQKENI, per germline. CDR3 in DNA: TGTGCCAGCTCAAGGGACAGTTACAATGAGCAGTTCTTC. Amino acid sequence: CASSRDSYNEQFF.

Notes on this clone: The same CDR3 can be traced to other DNA sequences in this sample. The rearrangement uses TRBV12-3 or TRBV12-4 and TRBJ1-2, with unresolved D. The CDR3 is 12 residues long. V lost 5 bases and J 3 bases, leaving 7 bases between the germline ends. This chain's CDR3 is CASSRGDYGYTF. The CDR3 coding sequence is TGTGCCAGCAGTCGGGGAGACTATGGCTACACCTTC.

The chain employs TRBV10-3 and TRBJ2-7; 10 bases fit TRBD1. J lost 5 bases, V lost 3 bases, and 10 bases had no gene match. Germline CDR1 ENHRY, CDR2 SYGVKD. CDR3 length: 16 amino acids. The chain's CDR3 is CAISDLRDRGVHEQYF. CDR3 coding DNA: TGTGCCATCAGTGATCTCCGGGACAGGGGTGTCCACGAGCAGTACTTC.

The rearrangement uses TRBV28 and TRBJ2-1; 8 bases align to TRBD1. Germline assignment: CDR1 MDHEN and CDR2 SYDVKM. The length of the CDR3 is 15 residues. V shed 7 bases and J 4 bases; nucleotides not matched to a gene: 9. CDR3 coding DNA: TGTGCCAGCAATACCCCGGGACAGGTATACAATGAGCAGTTCTTC. It is translated as CASNTPGQVYNEQFF.

On this clone: The same CDR3 arises from other DNA sequences in this sample as well. This chain connects TRBV5-1 to TRBJ2-3; 12 nucleotides line up with TRBD1. The CDR3 has 16 amino acids. Per the germline V gene, CDR1 is SGHRS and CDR2 is YFSETQ. V gave up 0 bases and J gave up 2 bases; unmatched junction bases: 1. The CDR3, as DNA: TGCGCCAGCAGCTTGGGGGGACAGGGGGCCACAGATACGCAGTATTTT. Residues: CASSLGGQGATDTQYF.

The chain couples TRBV5-4 to TRBJ2-2; possibly TRBD2 for D (6 bases). V shed 0 bases and J shed 4 bases, with 10 bases lying between them. CDR1 and CDR2 from the germline V gene are SGHNT and YYREEE (reference sequence). The CDR3 runs to 15 residues. CDR3 coding DNA: TGTGCCAGCAGCTTGGGACGGGGAGGCACCGGGGAGCTGTTTTTT. This codes for CASSLGRGGTGELFF.

There are a few counts of this clone. The rearrangement joins TRBV2 to TRBJ2-7; weak D call: TRBD1 (5 bases). Trimming stripped 6 bases from V and 3 bases from J, with 18 bases between. CDR1 SNHLY and CDR2 FYNNEI come from the germline V gene. CDR3 length equals 15 residues. As DNA, the CDR3 is TGTGCCAGCAGGTCCCCAGGGAATCCAAACTACGAGCAGTACGTC. Translated: CASRSPGNPNYEQYV.

This rearrangement joins TRBV2 to TRBJ1-1; D gene ambiguous. V shed 5 bases and J shed 8 bases, with 12 bases lying between them. The CDR3 sequence is 12 residues long. Germline CDR1 and CDR2: SNHLY and FYNNEI. CDR3 sequence: CASSRESAEAFF. The CDR3 DNA follows: TGTGCCAGCAGTCGGGAGTCCGCCGAAGCTTTCTTT.

The chain recombines TRBV5-4 with TRBJ1-5; D ambiguous. CDR1 and CDR2 from the germline V gene are SGHNT and YYREEE (reference sequence). Trimming removed 0 bases at V and 1 base at J, with 5 bases between. The CDR3 is 14 amino acids. CDR3 sequence: CASSLGASNQPQHF. The CDR3 coding sequence is TGTGCCAGCAGCTTGGGGGCCAGCAATCAGCCCCAGCATTTT.

The table lists this clone with a few counts. CDR3 residues: CAWSGTGVFDGYTF. The CDR3 DNA reads TGTGCCTGGAGTGGGACAGGGGTTTTCGATGGCTACACCTTC. The chain couples TRBV30 to TRBJ1-2; 9 bases match TRBD1. The trim removed 1 base at V and 6 bases at J, leaving 6 bases unmatched. Germline V gene lookup returns CDR1 GTSNPN and CDR2 SVGIG (reference sequence). The length of the CDR3 is 14 residues.

V is TRBV5-1 and J is TRBJ2-7, with D perhaps TRBD2 (6 bases). CDR3 length: 16 amino acids. Trimming removed 4 bases at V and 3 bases at J, with 20 bases between. Per the germline V gene, CDR1 is SGHRS and CDR2 is YFSETQ. The CDR3 nucleotides read TGCGCCAGCAGCAAGCAAGGAGGGAAAGGATTCTACGAGCAGTACTTC. This gives the protein CASSKQGGKGFYEQYF.

The rearrangement uses TRBV5-4 and TRBJ1-1, with 10 bases that match TRBD1. Trimming removed 3 bases from V and 0 bases from J; junction bases left unmatched: 5. CDR3 length equals 16 residues. CDR1 is SGHNT and CDR2 is YYREEE in the germline V gene (reference sequence). The chain's CDR3 is CASSSRDRGLNTEAFF. CDR3 DNA: TGTGCCAGCAGCTCCCGGGACAGGGGCTTGAACACTGAAGCTTTCTTT.